The T cell receptor (beta chain) described here comes from a study of cytomegalovirus exposure and HLA in healthy donors. Study outcomes and limitations: Within the data, a cluster of highly shared sequence variants was likely a sequencing artifact. Later analysis indicated greater clonal expansion among HLA-associated TCR beta chains than among equally common other chains.

This clone was counted between two and nine times. The antigen is unknown. Primers: 60 Vbeta forward and 13 Jbeta reverse. This table comes from immunoSEQ multiplex PCR, and its TCRdb copy is limited to in-frame clones, with some not included. The top ten clones hold around 8.1% of a sample with some 150,000 clones, 82% of them seen once. The receptor's source is a woman aged 45-65 years in good health and CMV-seropositive. Material for sequencing was PBMCs.

CDR3 protein: CASSQARDPGQGPPNYGYTF. The CDR3 DNA sequence: TGCGCCAGCAGCCAAGCGAGGGATCCGGGACAGGGACCTCCTAACTATGGCTACACCTTC. The chain couples TRBV4-1 to TRBJ1-2; the match to TRBD1 covers 9 bases. Trimming at V came to 1 base and at J to 0 bases, leaving 15 bases not matched to a gene. Germline-derived CDR1 and CDR2 are MGHRA and YSYEKL. The CDR3 is 20 residues long.